The 27 T cell receptor beta chains reported below all come from one sample, sequenced in a study of T-cell memory formation after mild COVID-19. MiXCR, applied by TCRdb to the 5' RACE reads, yields one record per CDR3 protein. The data contain around 30,000 distinct CDR3 sequences, 10% to 15% of them singletons. Sequenced input: PBMCs or a T cell subset sorted from them (not recorded which). The source of these receptors is an adult woman who had mild COVID-19 (a few samples of this study predate the infection). Cell type and time point are not known.

This clonotype was observed at least ten times. This chain connects TRBV3-1 to TRBJ1-5; D gene ambiguous. The CDR3 is 15 residues long. Trimming pared 0 bases from V and 0 bases from J, leaving 6 bases between. Germline CDR1 reads LGHDT; CDR2 reads YNNKEL (reference sequence). The chain's CDR3 is CASSQDGGSNQPQHF. DNA of the CDR3: TGTGCCAGCAGCCAAGACGGCGGTAGCAATCAGCCCCAGCATTTT.

This clonotype was found many times. The chain recombines TRBV4-1 with TRBJ2-7, with 7 bases aligning to TRBD1. V trimming: 1 base; J trimming: 5 bases; junction bases outside the gene matches: 14. The CDR3 contains 17 residues. The germline CDR1 and CDR2 sequences are MGHRA and YSYEKL. The CDR3 reads CASSQGSGPQGVDEQYF. The CDR3 bases are TGCGCCAGCAGCCAAGGTTCTGGACCGCAGGGGGTGGACGAGCAGTACTTC.

There are many counts of this clonotype. The rearrangement uses TRBV18 and TRBJ2-7; 10 bases align to TRBD1. The CDR3 loop spans 16 amino acids. V gave up 3 bases and J gave up 2 bases; unmatched junction bases: 7. Looked up from germline, CDR1 is KGHSH and CDR2 is LQKENI. CDR3 DNA sequence: TGTGCCAGCTCACCCATCGGGACAGGGGACCCCTACGAGCAGTACTTC. Translated, it gives CASSPIGTGDPYEQYF.

This clonotype was detected ten times or more. This chain links TRBV3-1 with TRBJ2-1; 9 bases align to TRBD2. This CDR3 contains 14 residues. CDR1 and CDR2 from the germline V gene are LGHDT and YNNKEL (reference sequence). V lost 0 bases and J lost 10; bases outside the gene matches: 4. CDR3 loop: CASSQDGTSREQFF. Written as DNA, the CDR3 is TGTGCCAGCAGCCAAGATGGGACTAGCCGGGAGCAGTTCTTC.

This clonotype was seen repeatedly, ten times or more. The chain recombines TRBV6-1 with TRBJ2-5, with TRBD2 matching 9 bases. V shed 3 bases, J shed 5 bases, and the junction held 7 bases outside the gene matches. The germline gives CDR1 MNHNS, CDR2 SASEGT. The CDR3 is 15 amino acids. This CDR3 reads CASSDHSGGGETQYF. The CDR3 region has the DNA TGTGCCAGCAGTGACCATAGCGGGGGTGGGGAGACCCAGTACTTC.

In its sample, this clonotype was seen many times. This chain links TRBV30 with TRBJ2-3; unclear D gene. Trimming stripped 0 bases from V and 8 bases from J, with 6 bases between. This CDR3 has 11 residues. CDR1 is GTSNPN, CDR2 SVGIG, per germline (reference sequence). The CDR3: CAWSVMGTQYF. For the CDR3, the DNA is TGTGCCTGGAGTGTGATGGGTACGCAGTATTTT.

This clonotype has at least ten counts. The J gene is TRBJ2-7, the V gene TRBV5-1, with TRBD1 as a possible D gene (7 bases). Per the germline V gene, CDR1 is SGHRS and CDR2 is YFSETQ. V gave up 4 bases and J gave up 3 bases, with 20 bases separating them. The CDR3 sequence is 16 residues long. This CDR3 is CASSQGGGILNYEQYF. CDR3 coding DNA: TGCGCCAGCAGCCAAGGAGGGGGCATCCTAAACTACGAGCAGTACTTC.

This clonotype has just a few counts. The chain employs TRBV12-3 or TRBV12-4 and TRBJ1-1; 7 positions agree with TRBD1. The CDR3 has 19 amino acids. Trimming cost V 6 bases and J 1 base; bases outside gene matches: 20. CDR3 loop: CASSFKGRLWDRANTEAFF. The CDR3, as DNA: TGTGCCAGCAGCTTCAAAGGGCGGTTGTGGGACAGAGCGAACACTGAAGCTTTCTTT.

This clonotype has ten or more counts. V usage is TRBV7-2 and J usage is TRBJ1-1; D is unresolved. Trimming shortened V by 5 bases and J by 2 bases, and 3 bases separated the two germline ends. CDR3 size: 11 residues. Germline lookup yields CDR1 SGHTA and CDR2 FQGNSA. The CDR3 is CASSENTEAFF. CDR3 nucleotide sequence: TGTGCCAGCAGCGAAAACACTGAAGCTTTCTTT.

By share, this clonotype counts as medium-sized. The rearrangement joins TRBV30 to TRBJ2-6; weak D call: TRBD1 (5 bases). CDR1 is GTSNPN and CDR2 is SVGIG in the germline V gene (reference sequence). V shed 3 bases and J shed 1 base, with 10 bases lying between them. The CDR3 runs to 15 residues. The CDR3 DNA is TGTGCCTGGAGCGTCCAGGGATCTGGGGCCAACGTCCTGACTTTC. It is translated as CAWSVQGSGANVLTF.

In this sample, this clonotype is medium-sized. This rearrangement joins TRBV7-3 to TRBJ1-5; unclear D gene. Trimming took off 5 bases at V and 4 bases at J, with 9 bases between the two ends. The CDR3 contains 13 residues. Germline V CDR1 and CDR2: SGHTA, FQGTGA. Here the CDR3 DNA reads TGTGCCAGCAGCGCCGCCCCTAATCAGCCCCAGCATTTT. This sequence encodes CASSAAPNQPQHF.

This clonotype was counted ten times or more. The V call is TRBV4-2, the J call TRBJ2-7, with 10 bases identical to TRBD2. The germline gives CDR1 LGHNA, CDR2 YNFKEQ. The CDR3 contains 15 residues. Trimming removed 1 base from V and 3 bases from J; junction bases left unmatched: 3. The CDR3 spells CASSQGSSGGYEQYF. For the CDR3, the DNA is TGTGCCAGCAGCCAAGGCTCTAGCGGGGGCTACGAGCAGTACTTC.

This clonotype has ten or more counts. V usage is TRBV10-3 and J usage is TRBJ2-3, with 8 nucleotides matching TRBD2. Germline CDR1 reads ENHRY; CDR2 reads SYGVKD. This CDR3 spans 18 amino acids. The V and J ends lost 0 bases and 3 bases, in that order; junction bases with no gene match: 11. The CDR3: CAISESVLKRGRTDTQYF. Written as DNA, the CDR3 is TGTGCCATCAGTGAGTCGGTTCTGAAGCGGGGGAGGACAGATACGCAGTATTTT.

This clonotype has a count of ten or more. DNA for the CDR3: TGTGCCAGCAGCGTAGGGATGGAGGGCACCGGGGAGCTGTTTTTT. This codes for CASSVGMEGTGELFF. This rearrangement joins TRBV9 to TRBJ2-2, with D perhaps TRBD2 (6 bases). The ends were cut back, 0 bases at V and 4 bases at J, with 10 bases in the middle. CDR1 is SGDLS and CDR2 is YYNGEE in the germline V gene. The CDR3 spans 15 residues.

In nucleotides, the CDR3 is TGTGCCACCAGTGCTCAGCCGGGACAGGGGTCTGGGGCCAACGTCCTGACTTTC. Translation: CATSAQPGQGSGANVLTF. This sequence joins TRBV24-1 and TRBJ2-6; 10 bases fit TRBD1. The junction had 7 bases not matched to a gene; V was cut back by 5 bases and J by 1 base. The CDR3 runs to 18 residues. In germline, CDR1 is KGHDR, CDR2 SFDVKD.

This clonotype occurred many times. This chain uses TRBV10-3 with TRBJ1-1; D is ambiguous. Germline loops: CDR1 ENHRY, CDR2 SYGVKD. V gave up 0 bases and J gave up 5 bases, with 16 bases separating them. The CDR3 has 16 residues. CDR3 nucleotide sequence: TGTGCCATCAGTGAGTCGATTGGAGGCACGGGGACTGAAGCTTTCTTT. The encoded protein is CAISESIGGTGTEAFF.

The sample holds a few counts of this clonotype. At one of its ends the junction is not consistent with the germline gene, which may arise from a read error. The V and J genes are TRBV6-2 or TRBV6-3 and TRBJ2-2, with D unclear. Germline V gene data show CDR1 as MNHEY and CDR2 as SVGEGT. CDR3 length equals 16 residues. CDR3 sequence reads: CASIYSVAVVTGELFF. In DNA, the CDR3 is TGTGCCAGCATTTACTCCGTGGCAGTAGTCACCGGGGAGCTGTTTTTT.

This clonotype was observed many times. The V gene is TRBV5-4, the J gene TRBJ2-1; a weak D match, TRBD2 (6 bases). Trimming removed 4 bases at V and 8 bases at J, with 19 bases between. Germline lookup yields CDR1 SGHNT and CDR2 YYREEE (reference sequence). This CDR3 region has 15 residues. The CDR3 region is CASSQGLSRVDEQFF. The DNA of the CDR3 is TGTGCCAGCAGCCAGGGACTTTCAAGGGTGGATGAGCAGTTCTTC.

There are many counts of this clonotype. This chain links TRBV7-3 with TRBJ2-2; 11 bases are a match to TRBD2. V was pared by 2 bases and J by 4 bases, with 6 bases of the junction left unmatched. The CDR3 has 17 amino acids. In germline, CDR1 is SGHTA, CDR2 FQGTGA. CDR3 protein: CASSLSGLAERTGELFF. The CDR3 nucleotides read TGTGCCAGCAGCTTATCGGGACTAGCGGAGCGCACCGGGGAGCTGTTTTTT.

The sample holds many counts of this clonotype. The chain employs TRBV4-2 and TRBJ1-4, with 8 positions matching TRBD1. This CDR3 comprises 15 residues. In germline, CDR1 is LGHNA, CDR2 YNFKEQ. Trimming cost V 1 base and J 6 bases; bases outside gene matches: 4. CDR3 amino acids: CASSQGQGQYEKLFF. The CDR3 DNA follows: TGTGCCAGCAGCCAAGGACAGGGGCAATATGAAAAACTGTTTTTT.

Worth noting for this clonotype: Possible read error: a much larger clone is one base away. This chain links TRBV11-3 with TRBJ1-1, with TRBD1 identical over 8 bases. The germline V gene encodes CDR1 SGHNT and CDR2 YENEEA. The ends lost 2 bases at V and 1 base at J; junction bases unmatched: 3. The CDR3 is made up of 15 amino acids. Here the CDR3 reads CASSLIGTGNTEAFF. The CDR3 bases are TGTGCCAGCAGCTTAATCGGGACAGGGAACACTGAAGCTTTCTTT. The full variable domain, completed using reference TRBV11-3 and TRBJ1-1, is EAGVVQSPRYKIIEKKQPVAFWCNPISGHNTLYWYLQNLGQGPELLIRYENEEAVDDSQLPKDRFSAERLKGVDSTLKIQPAELGDSAVYLCASSLIGTGNTEAFFGQGTRLTVV.

This clonotype occurred many times. This chain connects TRBV2 to TRBJ1-1; perhaps TRBD1 as D (6 bases). Germline loops: CDR1 SNHLY, CDR2 FYNNEI. The CDR3 extends over 15 amino acids. V was trimmed by 3 bases and J by 4 bases, leaving 15 bases between them. For the CDR3, the DNA is TGTGCCAGCAGTGAGGGAGGGGGAGGAAGCACTGAAGCTTTCTTT. It encodes CASSEGGGGSTEAFF.

Ten or more counts support this clonotype. The chain uses TRBV10-3 and TRBJ1-1; D ambiguous. The CDR3 totals 12 residues. The germline CDR1 and CDR2 sequences are ENHRY and SYGVKD. Trimming took off 9 bases at V and 3 bases at J, with 11 bases between the two ends. The CDR3 region is CAIGLVDTEAFF. The DNA of the CDR3 is TGTGCCATAGGCTTAGTGGACACTGAAGCTTTCTTT.

At least ten counts were recorded for this clonotype. The chain couples TRBV7-9 to TRBJ2-7; no reliable D call. Trimming pared 4 bases from V and 2 bases from J, leaving 6 bases between. Germline V gene data show CDR1 as SEHNR and CDR2 as FQNEAQ (reference sequence). The CDR3 extends over 12 amino acids. The CDR3 coding sequence is TGTGCCAGCAGCTCAGATACCTACGAGCAGTACTTC. Translating gives CASSSDTYEQYF.

This clonotype was observed at least ten times. This chain joins TRBV5-4 and TRBJ2-3; D remains unclear. Trimming pared 4 bases from V and 0 bases from J, leaving 3 bases between. In germline, CDR1 is SGHNT, CDR2 YYREEE (reference sequence). This CDR3 has 12 residues. CDR3 amino acids: CASSPSTDTQYF. DNA for the CDR3: TGTGCCAGCAGCCCTAGCACAGATACGCAGTATTTT.

Many counts were recorded for this clonotype. V gene TRBV11-2 combines with J gene TRBJ2-3, with TRBD2 as a possible D gene (7 bases). This CDR3 is 16 amino acids long. Trimming cost V 5 bases and J 0 bases, with 15 bases left between them. Germline V CDR1 and CDR2: SGHAT, FQNNGV. The DNA for the CDR3 is TGTGCCAGCAGCGTTAGGGGGGGAACTAGCACAGATACGCAGTATTTT. The encoded protein is CASSVRGGTSTDTQYF.

The table lists this clonotype with many counts. The V call is TRBV29-1, the J call TRBJ2-1; the match to TRBD2 covers 8 bases. The germline V gene encodes CDR1 SQVTM and CDR2 ANQGSEA. Losses at the gene ends were 6 bases for V and 0 bases for J; bases not matched to a gene: 7. The CDR3 runs to 15 residues. This CDR3 reads CSVLAGIDSYNEQFF. CDR3 nucleotides: TGCAGCGTATTAGCGGGGATCGACTCCTACAATGAGCAGTTCTTC.